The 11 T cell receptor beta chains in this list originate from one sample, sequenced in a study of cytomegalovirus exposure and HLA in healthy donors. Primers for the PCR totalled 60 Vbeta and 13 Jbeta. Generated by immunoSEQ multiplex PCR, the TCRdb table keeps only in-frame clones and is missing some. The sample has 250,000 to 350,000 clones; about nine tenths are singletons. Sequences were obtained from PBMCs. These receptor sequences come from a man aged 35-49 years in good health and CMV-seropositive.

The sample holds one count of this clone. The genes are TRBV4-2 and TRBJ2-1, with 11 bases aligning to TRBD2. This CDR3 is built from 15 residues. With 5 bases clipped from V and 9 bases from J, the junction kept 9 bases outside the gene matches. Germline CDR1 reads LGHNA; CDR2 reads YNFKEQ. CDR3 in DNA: TGTGCCAGCAGCGAACTAGCGGGAGATTCCAGTGAGCAGTTCTTC. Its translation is CASSELAGDSSEQFF.

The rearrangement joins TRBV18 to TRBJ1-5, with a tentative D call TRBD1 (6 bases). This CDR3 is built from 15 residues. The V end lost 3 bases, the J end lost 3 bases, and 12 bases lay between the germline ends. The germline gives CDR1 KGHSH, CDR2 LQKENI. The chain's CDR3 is CASSPRGADNQPQHF. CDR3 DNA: TGTGCCAGCTCACCGCGGGGGGCCGACAATCAGCCCCAGCATTTT.

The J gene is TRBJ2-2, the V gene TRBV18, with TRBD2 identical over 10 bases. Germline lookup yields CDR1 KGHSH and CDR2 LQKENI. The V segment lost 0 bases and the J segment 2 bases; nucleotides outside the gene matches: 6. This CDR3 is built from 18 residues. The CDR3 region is CASSPPLAGVRNTGELFF. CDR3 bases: TGTGCCAGCTCACCACCCCTAGCGGGAGTGCGTAACACCGGGGAGCTGTTTTTT. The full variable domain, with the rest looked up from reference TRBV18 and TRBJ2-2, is NAGVMQNPRHLVRRRGQEARLRCSPMKGHSHVYWYRQLPEEGLKFMVYLQKENIIDESGMPKERFSAEFPKEGPSILRIQQVVRGDSAAYFCASSPPLAGVRNTGELFFGEGSRLTVL.

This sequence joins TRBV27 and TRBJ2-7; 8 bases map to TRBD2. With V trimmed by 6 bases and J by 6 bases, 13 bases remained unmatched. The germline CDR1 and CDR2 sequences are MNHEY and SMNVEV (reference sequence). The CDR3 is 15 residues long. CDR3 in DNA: TGTGCCAGCAGAGCGGGAGTAAGGGTCCTAGGCGAGCAGTACTTC. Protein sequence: CASRAGVRVLGEQYF.

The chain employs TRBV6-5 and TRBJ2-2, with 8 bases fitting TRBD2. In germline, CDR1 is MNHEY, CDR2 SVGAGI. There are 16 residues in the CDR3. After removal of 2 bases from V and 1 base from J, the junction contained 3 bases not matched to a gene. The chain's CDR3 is CASSYILAENTGELFF. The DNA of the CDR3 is TGTGCCAGCAGTTACATACTAGCGGAGAACACCGGGGAGCTGTTTTTT.

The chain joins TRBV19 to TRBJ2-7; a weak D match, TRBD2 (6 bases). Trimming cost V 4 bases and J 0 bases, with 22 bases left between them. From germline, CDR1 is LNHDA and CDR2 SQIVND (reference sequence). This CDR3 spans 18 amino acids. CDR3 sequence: CASSTRDFRSIASYEQYF. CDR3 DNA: TGTGCCAGTAGTACCCGGGACTTTAGAAGTATCGCCTCCTACGAGCAGTACTTC.

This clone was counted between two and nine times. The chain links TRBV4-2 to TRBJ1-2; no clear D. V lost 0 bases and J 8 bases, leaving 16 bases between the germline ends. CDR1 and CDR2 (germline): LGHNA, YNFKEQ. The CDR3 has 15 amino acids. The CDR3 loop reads CASSQEGITTGGYTF. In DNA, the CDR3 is TGTGCCAGCAGCCAAGAAGGAATCACAACGGGAGGCTACACCTTC.

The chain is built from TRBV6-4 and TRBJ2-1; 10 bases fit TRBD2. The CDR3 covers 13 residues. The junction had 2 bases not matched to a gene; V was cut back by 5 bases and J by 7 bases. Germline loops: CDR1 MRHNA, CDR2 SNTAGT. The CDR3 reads CASSSGGGNEQFF. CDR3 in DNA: TGTGCCAGCAGTAGCGGGGGGGGTAATGAGCAGTTCTTC.

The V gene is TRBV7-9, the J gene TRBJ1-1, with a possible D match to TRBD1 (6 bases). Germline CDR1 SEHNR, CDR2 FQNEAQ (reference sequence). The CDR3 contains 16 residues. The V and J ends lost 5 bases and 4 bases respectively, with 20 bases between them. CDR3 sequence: CASSPGSMGGPTEAFF. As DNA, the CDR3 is TGTGCCAGCAGCCCCGGGAGCATGGGGGGGCCCACTGAAGCTTTCTTT.

The chain's CDR3 is CASTPPRRGRMDEQFF. As DNA, the CDR3 is TGTGCCAGTACCCCACCCAGGCGCGGGAGGATGGATGAGCAGTTCTTC. The V gene is TRBV19, the J gene TRBJ2-1, with TRBD2 matching 8 bases. CDR1 LNHDA and CDR2 SQIVND come from the germline V gene (reference sequence). Trimming took 7 bases from V and 8 from J; bases not matched to a gene: 16. There are 16 residues in the CDR3.

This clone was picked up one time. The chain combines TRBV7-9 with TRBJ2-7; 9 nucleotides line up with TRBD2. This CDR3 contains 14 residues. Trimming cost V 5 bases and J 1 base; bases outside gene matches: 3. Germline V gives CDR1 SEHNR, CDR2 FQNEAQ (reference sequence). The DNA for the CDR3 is TGTGCCAGCAGCAGGACTAGCGCATCCTACGAGCAGTACTTC. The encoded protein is CASSRTSASYEQYF.